This TCR beta chain came from a study of OX40 agonist ivuxolimab in advanced cancers. Trimming cost V 5 bases and J 9 bases; bases outside gene matches: 9. Germline lookup yields CDR1 SEHNR and CDR2 FQNEAQ (reference sequence). CDR3 length: 13 residues. Assay used: immunoSEQ multiplex PCR; TCRdb lists only in-frame clones, some missing. The table shows 95,000 to 100,000 clones, with around 90% occurring only once. This clonotype was sampled from an adult with an advanced solid tumor such as melanoma, head and neck, liver or kidney cancer. The chain employs TRBV7-9 and TRBJ2-7; 8 bases line up with TRBD1. Source: CD4+ or CD8+ T cells sorted from blood, taken in a trial of the OX40 agonist ivuxolimab. Written as DNA, the CDR3 is TGTGCCAGCAGCCCGGGACAGGACCTTCGGCAGTACTTC. It specifies CASSPGQDLRQYF.